The 2 T cell receptor beta chains below come from one sample, sequenced in a study of beta chain features in type 1 diabetes. What was sequenced were expressed TCRB transcripts, since all of the isolated RNA had been reverse transcribed. Here immunoSEQ multiplex PCR was the method, and the copy in TCRdb shows in-frame clones only, minus some. Here the sample spans around 310,000 clones, 11% being singletons. Sequenced input: naive CD4+ T cells from blood. These receptors were collected from a woman younger than 45 in good health.

V is TRBV6-1 and J is TRBJ1-2; 7 bases align to TRBD1. CDR3 length: 13 amino acids. Germline CDR1 and CDR2: MNHNS and SASEGT. Trimming at V came to 2 bases and at J to 7 bases, leaving 4 bases not matched to a gene. CDR3 region: CASSETGDRGYTF. Here the CDR3 DNA reads TGTGCCAGCAGTGAAACAGGGGATCGTGGCTACACCTTC.

V is TRBV28 and J is TRBJ2-1; D is perhaps TRBD2 (5 bases). Germline-derived CDR1 and CDR2 are MDHEN and SYDVKM. The CDR3 covers 13 residues. The V and J ends lost 6 bases and 4 bases respectively, with 10 bases between them. As DNA, the CDR3 is TGTGCCAGCAGCCGGGGTGCTTACAATGAGCAGTTCTTC. It yields the protein CASSRGAYNEQFF.